The sequence of this TCR beta chain was determined in a study of blood T cells in healthy people across ages. No fewer than 6 million PBMCs went into each sample. Using a J-beta primer mix together with a sample-barcoded 5' primer, a second PCR was run for roughly 7 to 12 cycles. TCRdb re-analysed the 5' RACE reads in MiXCR, keeping a single row per CDR3 protein. The sample contains more than 1.4 million distinct CDR3 sequences, about 40% of which appear only once. The CDR3 has 18 amino acids. Germline CDR1 and CDR2: ENHRY and SYGVKD. Germline trimming cut 2 bases from V and 2 bases from J; bases unmatched to any gene: 4.

The TCR comes from a woman between 18 and 29 years old in good health. The sample was blood. The chain uses TRBV10-3 and TRBJ2-6; 12 bases are a match to TRBD2. The CDR3 sequence: CAISEASGGAAGANVLTF. The CDR3 nucleotides read TGTGCCATCAGTGAGGCTAGCGGGGGGGCCGCTGGGGCCAACGTCCTGACTTTC.